Following are 13 T cell receptor beta chains from one sample sequenced in a study of T cell clonality in common variable immunodeficiency. The assay was immunoSEQ multiplex PCR, and TCRdb's table has in-frame clones only and misses some. The record shows about 28,000 clones for this sample, with no singletons present. For these TCRs, the target antigens are not known. Study-level results: Reportedly, TCR beta sequences from common variable immunodeficiency showed fewer deletions and N-nucleotide insertions.

Material: peripheral blood mononuclear cells. These receptor sequences come from a human donor with common variable immunodeficiency.

A word on this clone: The read comes to an end 3 residues before the CDR3 does, leaving the germline J gene to fill in the end. The V call is TRBV7-3, the J call TRBJ2-1; D unresolved. CDR3 length equals 13 residues. Germline values: CDR1 SGHTA, CDR2 FQGTGA. Trimming pared 0 bases from V and 8 bases from J, leaving 8 bases between. The sequenced CDR3 bases are TGTGCCAGCAGCTTAACGTCTTTAGATGAG. Translating it yields CASSLTSLDE. From start to end, the CDR3 is CASSLTSLDEQFF.

On this clone itself: The read finishes 3 residues shy of the CDR3 end, and the germline J gene is used to complete it. J is TRBJ2-1 and V is TRBV20-1, with 8 bases identical to TRBD1. With 3 bases clipped from V and 5 bases from J, the junction kept 3 bases outside the gene matches. Germline-derived CDR1 and CDR2 are DFQATT and SNEGSKA (reference sequence). The CDR3 covers 13 residues. The covered CDR3 bases are TGCAGTGCTAGGGGGACAGGTGACAATGAG. It is translated as CSARGTGDNE. The full CDR3 protein reads CSARGTGDNEQFF.

This clone was counted ten times or more. CDR3 DNA (partial): TGTGCTAGTGGTTTTCCCCGGGACAGGGAAAGGGACAATGAG. This gives the protein CASGFPRDRERDNE. The entire CDR3 is CASGFPRDRERDNEQFF. The chain carries TRBV12-5 and TRBJ2-1, with 9 bases aligning to TRBD1. The read terminates 3 residues ahead of where the CDR3 ends, so the germline J gene completes it. Per germline, CDR1 LGHNT and CDR2 FRNRAP. V trimming: 3 bases; J trimming: 5 bases; junction bases outside the gene matches: 11. The CDR3 has 17 residues.

This clone occurred many times. The read ends 3 residues early relative to the CDR3; the germline J gene fills the gap. The chain is built from TRBV19 and TRBJ2-7; 9 nucleotides match TRBD1. The CDR3 is 17 amino acids. In germline, CDR1 is LNHDA, CDR2 SQIVND (reference sequence). V was clipped by 6 bases and J by 5 bases; unmatched bases: 17. The CDR3 loop is CASSRKRFGTGTDEQYF. The sequenced CDR3 bases are TGTGCCAGTAGCCGAAAGAGGTTCGGGACAGGGACGGACGAG.

This clone has at least ten counts. From the germline J gene comes the end of the CDR3, since the read stops 3 residues before it. The V call is TRBV6-2 or TRBV6-3, the J call TRBJ1-5, with D perhaps matching TRBD1 (6 bases). V gave up 6 bases and J gave up 1 base, with 13 bases separating them. The CDR3 runs to 15 residues. Germline V CDR1 and CDR2: MNHEY, SVGEGT. The CDR3 DNA, read in part, is TGTGCCAGCAGCGGACAGAGCCTAAGCAATCAGCCC. It specifies CASSGQSLSNQP. The full CDR3 is CASSGQSLSNQPQHF.

In regard to this clone: Sequencing ends 3 residues short of the CDR3 end; the germline J gene provides the rest. The J gene is TRBJ1-5, the V gene TRBV6-1; 10 nucleotides line up with TRBD1. The CDR3 contains 16 residues. The J segment lost 6 bases and the V segment lost 2 bases, leaving 7 bases of the junction unmatched. The germline V gene has CDR1 MNHNS and CDR2 SASEGT. The CDR3 protein is CASSESRQGAGQPQHF. The covered CDR3 bases are TGTGCCAGCAGTGAATCCCGACAGGGGGCCGGTCAGCCC.

In this sample, this clone turned up many times. The read comes to an end 3 residues before the CDR3 does, leaving the germline J gene to fill in the end. The chain has TRBV7-8 and TRBJ1-5, with a weak D call TRBD1 (5 bases). The CDR3 runs to 17 residues. The germline V and J ends were trimmed by 1 base and 5 bases, with 18 bases remaining between them. Germline CDR1 reads SGHVS; CDR2 reads FQNEAQ. The CDR3 region is CASSLGQQGVGYQPQHF. The sequenced part of the CDR3 DNA is TGTGCCAGCAGCTTAGGGCAGCAAGGGGTAGGTTATCAGCCC. Using reference TRBV7-8 and TRBJ1-5 for the parts outside the CDR3, the full variable domain is GAGVSQSPRYKVAKRGQDVALRCDPISGHVSLFWYQQALGQGPEFLTYFQNEAQLDKSGLPSDRFFAERPEGSVSTLKIQRTQQEDSAVYLCASSLGQQGVGYQPQHFGDGTRLSIL.

To note about this clone: With the read ending 3 residues before the CDR3 end, the germline J gene is used to fill in that end. The chain combines TRBV20-1 with TRBJ1-1; 9 bases are shared with TRBD1. The CDR3 has 19 residues. The ends lost 6 bases at V and 0 bases at J; junction bases unmatched: 20. Germline values: CDR1 DFQATT, CDR2 SNEGSKA (reference sequence). Incomplete CDR3 DNA: TGCAGTGCCGGGGACAGGGCCCTGAATCCGGGTGTTTTGAACACTGAA. This codes for CSAGDRALNPGVLNTE. The whole CDR3 protein reads CSAGDRALNPGVLNTEAFF.

This clone turned up a few times. The CDR3 end falls 3 residues outside the read, so it is completed with the germline J gene. The chain has TRBV7-8 and TRBJ1-2; 7 positions agree with TRBD1. V trimming: 1 base; J trimming: 4 bases; junction bases outside the gene matches: 3. The CDR3 runs to 14 residues. Germline CDR1 SGHVS, CDR2 FQNEAQ. CDR3 protein: CASSLGHRGYGYTF. CDR3 bases read: TGTGCCAGCAGCTTAGGTCACAGGGGCTATGGC.

Points on this clone: Sequencing ends 3 residues short of the CDR3 end; the germline J gene provides the rest. The genes are TRBV18 and TRBJ1-2, with TRBD1 as a possible D gene (6 bases). CDR1 is KGHSH, CDR2 LQKENI, per germline. This CDR3 has 13 amino acids. V gave up 5 bases and J gave up 4 bases, with 11 bases separating them. The CDR3 loop is CASSSDRPYGYTF. The DNA read from the CDR3 is TGTGCCAGCTCATCGGACAGACCCTATGGC.

This clone showed up many times. Read coverage stops 3 residues before the CDR3 terminus; the germline J gene supplies the remainder. The chain is built from TRBV20-1 and TRBJ2-3; the D is unclear. Per germline, CDR1 DFQATT and CDR2 SNEGSKA (reference sequence). Trimming took off 4 bases at V and 2 bases at J, with 10 bases between the two ends. The CDR3 is made up of 13 amino acids. The DNA read from the CDR3 is TGCAGTGCTATCGAGCGTATCACAGATACG. The encoded protein is CSAIERITDT. The CDR3 reads in full as CSAIERITDTQYF.

This clone was seen many times. The read ends 3 residues shy of where the CDR3 ends; the end is completed using the germline J gene. The chain combines TRBV13 with TRBJ2-1; D is undetermined. Germline V gives CDR1 PRHDT, CDR2 FYEKMQ (reference sequence). V was pared by 1 base and J by 4 bases, with 11 bases between. The CDR3 runs to 15 residues. CDR3 loop: CASSLEGRGYNEQFF. The CDR3 DNA, read in part, is TGTGCCAGCAGCTTAGAGGGCCGAGGATACAATGAG.

This clone has just a few counts. The read ends 3 residues early relative to the CDR3; the germline J gene fills the gap. The chain is built from TRBV20-1 and TRBJ1-1, with 7 bases identical to TRBD1. The germline V gene encodes CDR1 DFQATT and CDR2 SNEGSKA (reference sequence). This CDR3 has 12 residues. V lost 2 bases, J lost 6 bases, and 3 bases stayed unmatched. CDR3 bases read: TGCAGTGCTAGACCAGACAGGGCTGAA. Protein: CSARPDRAE. The full CDR3 sequence reads CSARPDRAEAFF.